Included here is one T cell receptor (beta chain) sequence, with context. This sample was taken from a study of T cell changes during pregnancy in multiple sclerosis. The CDR3 is made up of 15 amino acids. From germline, CDR1 is SGHNT and CDR2 YYREEE (reference sequence). The ends lost 1 base at V and 8 bases at J; junction bases unmatched: 11. Repertoires were generated with immunoSEQ multiplex PCR, while TCRdb's copy carries only in-frame clones and drops some. The table includes 65,000 to 75,000 clones, around 90% detected once. This sequence originates from a female donor in good health, enrolled as a control in a pregnancy study. The chain joins TRBV5-4 to TRBJ2-7, with 8 bases aligning to TRBD2. Source: peripheral blood, taken in the third trimester of pregnancy. The CDR3: CASSLKSGGPGQQYF. CDR3 DNA sequence: TGTGCCAGCAGCTTGAAAAGCGGGGGCCCGGGGCAGCAGTACTTC.